This entry lists 14 T cell receptor beta chains sequenced from one sample in a study of shared clonotypes between healthy human individuals. Profiling relied on immunoSEQ multiplex PCR, and the TCRdb table lists in-frame clones only, not all of them. The sample consists of some 1.4 million clones, approximately 97% of them appearing once. Sequenced input: naive CD4+ T cells sorted from blood. Specified subset: CD45RA+ positively selected. Source of these receptors: a man aged 25 to 45 in good health.

This chain uses TRBV9 with TRBJ2-1; weak D call: TRBD2 (6 bases). CDR3 size: 13 residues. The V gene's germline CDR1 is SGDLS and CDR2 YYNGEE. Trimming took 9 bases from V and 9 from J, leaving 19 bases between them. CDR3 coding DNA: TGTGCCACCTCGGGACTCCCGGGTGGTGAGCAGTTCTTC. This sequence encodes CATSGLPGGEQFF.

The chain is built from TRBV5-1 and TRBJ2-7, with 13 bases fitting TRBD2. The CDR3 is 15 residues long. The V segment lost 4 bases and the J segment 4 bases; nucleotides outside the gene matches: 5. CDR1 SGHRS and CDR2 YFSETQ come from the germline V gene. Here the CDR3 reads CASSRTSGRGYEQYF. The CDR3 DNA reads TGCGCCAGCAGCCGGACTAGCGGGAGAGGGTACGAGCAGTACTTC.

This chain connects TRBV7-3 to TRBJ2-1, with 9 nucleotides matching TRBD2. The CDR3 runs 17 residues. After removal of 0 bases from V and 3 bases from J, the junction contained 6 bases not matched to a gene. Germline CDR1 reads SGHTA; CDR2 reads FQGTGA. The CDR3 protein is CASSLTIYSGSYNEQFF. The CDR3 DNA is TGTGCCAGCAGCTTAACGATATATAGCGGGAGCTACAATGAGCAGTTCTTC.

The CDR3 DNA is TGCGCCAGCAGCCAAGCCCCACGGGCGGGTGAAAAACTGTTTTTT. It specifies CASSQAPRAGEKLFF. The rearrangement joins TRBV4-1 to TRBJ1-4; D gene uncertain. Germline V gene lookup returns CDR1 MGHRA and CDR2 YSYEKL. This CDR3 is 15 amino acids long. Trimming pared 1 base from V and 7 bases from J, leaving 13 bases between.

The CDR3: CATKRGQGSDTQYF. CDR3 in DNA: TGTGCCACTAAACGTGGGCAGGGCTCAGATACGCAGTATTTT. The chain uses TRBV6-5 and TRBJ2-3; possible D gene TRBD1, 5 bases. The germline gives CDR1 MNHEY, CDR2 SVGAGI. Between the trimmed V and J ends, which lost 10 bases and 4 bases, there was a span of 18 bases. CDR3 length equals 14 residues.

The chain couples TRBV21-1 to TRBJ2-1. TRBV21-1 is labeled a pseudogene. This CDR3 is 17 amino acids long. For the CDR3, the DNA is TGTGCCAGCAGCAAAGCCCGAGCCGGGACCACTAACAATGAGCAGTTCTTC. Its translation: CASSKARAGTTNNEQFF.

The J gene is TRBJ2-7, the V gene TRBV6-5, with TRBD1 identical over 8 bases. The CDR3 consists of 14 residues. The germline V gene has CDR1 MNHEY and CDR2 SVGAGI. Trimming cost V 6 bases and J 3 bases; bases outside gene matches: 7. Written as DNA, the CDR3 is TGTGCCAGCAGGCTAGACAGGGGACGCTACGAGCAGTACTTC. The encoded protein is CASRLDRGRYEQYF.

The chain employs TRBV19 and TRBJ2-6; D is ambiguous. V lost 3 bases, J lost 0 bases, and 15 bases lay in between. Germline V CDR1 and CDR2: LNHDA, SQIVND (reference sequence). This CDR3 region has 18 residues. The CDR3 nucleotides read TGTGCCAGTAGTATCTATCAGCCGTTAAACTCTGGGGCCAACGTCCTGACTTTC. This gives the protein CASSIYQPLNSGANVLTF.

In DNA, the CDR3 is TGTGCCAGCAGCTCAACCCCGGGACAAGGCAATGAGCAGTTCTTC. As protein: CASSSTPGQGNEQFF. The chain has TRBV7-3 and TRBJ2-1, with a possible D match to TRBD1 (6 bases). The CDR3 loop spans 15 amino acids. V was clipped by 4 bases and J by 6 bases, with 16 bases between them. The germline V gene has CDR1 SGHTA and CDR2 FQGTGA. Full variable domain (remainder filled in from reference TRBV7-3 and TRBJ2-1): GAGVSQTPSNKVTEKGKYVELRCDPISGHTALYWYRQSLGQGPEFLIYFQGTGAADDSGLPNDRFFAVRPEGSVSTLKIQRTERGDSAVYLCASSSTPGQGNEQFFGPGTRLTVL.

The chain carries TRBV7-6 and TRBJ2-2; 8 bases fit TRBD1. The V and J ends lost 1 base and 4 bases, in that order; junction bases with no gene match: 11. Germline loops: CDR1 SGHVS, CDR2 FNYEAQ. The CDR3 has 18 amino acids. CDR3 residues: CASSLGYPDRVGTGELFF. CDR3 nucleotides: TGTGCCAGCAGCTTAGGTTACCCGGACAGGGTAGGCACCGGGGAGCTGTTTTTT.

The rearrangement links TRBV7-9 to TRBJ1-1, with 8 positions matching TRBD1. V shed 4 bases, J shed 1 base, and the junction held 5 bases outside the gene matches. CDR3 length equals 15 residues. The germline CDR1 and CDR2 sequences are SEHNR and FQNEAQ (reference sequence). The CDR3, as DNA: TGTGCCAGCAGCTCCCAACAGGGGGAGAACACTGAAGCTTTCTTT. Encoded protein: CASSSQQGENTEAFF. Full variable domain (remainder filled in from reference TRBV7-9 and TRBJ1-1): DTGVSQNPRHKITKRGQNVTFRCDPISEHNRLYWYRQTLGQGPEFLTYFQNEAQLEKSRLLSDRFSAERPKGSFSTLEIQRTEQGDSAMYLCASSSQQGENTEAFFGQGTRLTVV.

This clone came up once. CDR3 loop: CASSGQELYGEQFF. As DNA, the CDR3 is TGTGCCAGCAGCGGACAGGAGTTGTACGGTGAGCAGTTCTTC. The V and J genes are TRBV9 and TRBJ2-1; TRBD1 is a possible D gene (6 bases). Trimming removed 3 bases at V and 9 bases at J, with 16 bases between. This CDR3 is 14 amino acids long. Germline CDR1 SGDLS, CDR2 YYNGEE.

The rearrangement uses TRBV7-9 and TRBJ1-1; D possibly corresponds to TRBD1 (6 bases). Germline CDR1 reads SEHNR; CDR2 reads FQNEAQ (reference sequence). CDR3 length equals 13 residues. Trimming removed 5 bases at V and 11 bases at J, with 18 bases between. This CDR3 is CASSQTVTGWAFF. The CDR3, as DNA: TGTGCCAGCAGCCAAACCGTGACAGGTTGGGCTTTCTTT.

For this clone: At the DNA level, this CDR3 is encoded by other sequences in the same sample as well. The chain joins TRBV28 to TRBJ1-5; possible D gene TRBD1, 6 bases. The V gene's germline CDR1 is MDHEN and CDR2 SYDVKM. The CDR3 is made up of 15 amino acids. Trimming shortened V by 3 bases and J by 1 base, and 10 bases separated the two germline ends. The DNA of the CDR3 is TGTGCCAGCAGTTTCCGAGGGGGGAGCAATCAGCCCCAGCATTTT. It encodes CASSFRGGSNQPQHF.